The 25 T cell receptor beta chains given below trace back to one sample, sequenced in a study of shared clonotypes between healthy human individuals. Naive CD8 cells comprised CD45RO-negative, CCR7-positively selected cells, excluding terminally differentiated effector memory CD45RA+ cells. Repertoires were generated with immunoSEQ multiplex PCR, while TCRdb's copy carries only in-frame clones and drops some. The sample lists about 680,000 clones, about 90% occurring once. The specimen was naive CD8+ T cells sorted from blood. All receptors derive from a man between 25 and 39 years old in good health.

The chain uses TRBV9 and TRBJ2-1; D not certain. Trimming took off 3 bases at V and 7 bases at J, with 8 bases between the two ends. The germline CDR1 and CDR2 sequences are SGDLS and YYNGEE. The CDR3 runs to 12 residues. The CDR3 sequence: CASSASWNEQFF. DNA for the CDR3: TGTGCCAGCAGCGCTTCCTGGAATGAGCAGTTCTTC.

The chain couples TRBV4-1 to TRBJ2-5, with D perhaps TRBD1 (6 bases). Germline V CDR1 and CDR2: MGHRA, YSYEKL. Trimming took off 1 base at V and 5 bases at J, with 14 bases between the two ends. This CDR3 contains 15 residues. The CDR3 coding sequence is TGCGCCAGCAGCCAAGGGGCAGGGGATGGGGAGACCCAGTACTTC. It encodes CASSQGAGDGETQYF.

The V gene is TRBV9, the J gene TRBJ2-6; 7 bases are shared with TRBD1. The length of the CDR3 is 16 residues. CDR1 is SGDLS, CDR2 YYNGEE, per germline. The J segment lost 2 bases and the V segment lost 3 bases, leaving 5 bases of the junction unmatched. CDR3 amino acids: CASSARQGAGANVLTF. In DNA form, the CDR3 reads TGTGCCAGCAGCGCCCGTCAGGGGGCTGGGGCCAACGTCCTGACTTTC.

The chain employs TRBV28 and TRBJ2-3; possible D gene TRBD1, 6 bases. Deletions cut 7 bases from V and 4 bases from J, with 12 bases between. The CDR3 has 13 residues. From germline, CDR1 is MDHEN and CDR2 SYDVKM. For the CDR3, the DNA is TGTGCCAGCAATACACAGGGACCAGATACGCAGTATTTT. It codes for CASNTQGPDTQYF.

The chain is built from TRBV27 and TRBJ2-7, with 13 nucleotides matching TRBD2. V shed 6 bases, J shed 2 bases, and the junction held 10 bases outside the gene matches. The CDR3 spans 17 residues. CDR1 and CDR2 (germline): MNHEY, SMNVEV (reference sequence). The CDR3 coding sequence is TGTGCCAGCAGCGACTTACTCGGACTAGCGGGAGCCTACGAGCAGTACTTC. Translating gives CASSDLLGLAGAYEQYF.

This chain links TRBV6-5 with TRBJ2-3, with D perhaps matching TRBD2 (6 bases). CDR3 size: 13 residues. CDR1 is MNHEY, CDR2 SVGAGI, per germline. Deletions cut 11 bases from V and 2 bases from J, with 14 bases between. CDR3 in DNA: TGTGCCTGCGCCGGGAGCTCCACAGATACGCAGTATTTT. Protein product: CACAGSSTDTQYF.

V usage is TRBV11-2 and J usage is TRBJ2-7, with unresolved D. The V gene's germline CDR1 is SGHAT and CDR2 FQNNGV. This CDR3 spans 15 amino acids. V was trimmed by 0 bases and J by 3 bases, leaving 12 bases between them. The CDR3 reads CASSLEAGPGYEQYF. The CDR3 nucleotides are TGTGCCAGCAGCTTAGAAGCTGGCCCTGGCTACGAGCAGTACTTC.

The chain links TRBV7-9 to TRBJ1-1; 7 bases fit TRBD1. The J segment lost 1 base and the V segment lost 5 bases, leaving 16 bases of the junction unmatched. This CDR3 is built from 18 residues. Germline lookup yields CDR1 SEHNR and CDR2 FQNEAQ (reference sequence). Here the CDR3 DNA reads TGTGCCAGCAGCCCCGTTGGGGACAGCATCCGACCGAACACTGAAGCTTTCTTT. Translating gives CASSPVGDSIRPNTEAFF.

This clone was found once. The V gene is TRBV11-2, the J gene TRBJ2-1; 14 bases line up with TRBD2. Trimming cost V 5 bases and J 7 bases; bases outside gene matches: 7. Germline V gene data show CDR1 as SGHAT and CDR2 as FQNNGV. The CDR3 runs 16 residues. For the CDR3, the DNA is TGTGCCAGCAGCCCGGGGACTAGCGGGAGAGAAAATGAGCAGTTCTTC. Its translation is CASSPGTSGRENEQFF.

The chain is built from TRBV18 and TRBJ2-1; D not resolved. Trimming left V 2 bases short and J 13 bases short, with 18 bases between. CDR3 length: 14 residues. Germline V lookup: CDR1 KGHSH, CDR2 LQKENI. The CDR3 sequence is CASSPEPGSQGQFF. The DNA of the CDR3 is TGTGCCAGCTCACCAGAACCGGGCAGCCAAGGCCAGTTCTTC.

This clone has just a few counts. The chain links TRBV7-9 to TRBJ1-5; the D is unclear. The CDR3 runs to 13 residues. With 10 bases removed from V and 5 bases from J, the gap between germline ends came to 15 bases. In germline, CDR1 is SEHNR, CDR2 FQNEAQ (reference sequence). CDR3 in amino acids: CATTNSRDQPQHF. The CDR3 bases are TGTGCCACCACGAACAGTCGAGATCAGCCCCAGCATTTT.

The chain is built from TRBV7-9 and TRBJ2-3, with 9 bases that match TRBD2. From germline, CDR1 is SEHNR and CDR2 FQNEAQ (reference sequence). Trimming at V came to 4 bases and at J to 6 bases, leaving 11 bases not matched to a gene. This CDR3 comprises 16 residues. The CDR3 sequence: CASSWRDSGSSDTQYF. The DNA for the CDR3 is TGTGCCAGCAGCTGGCGGGATAGCGGGAGTTCTGATACGCAGTATTTT. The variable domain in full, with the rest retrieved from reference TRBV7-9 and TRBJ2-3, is DTGVSQNPRHKITKRGQNVTFRCDPISEHNRLYWYRQTLGQGPEFLTYFQNEAQLEKSRLLSDRFSAERPKGSFSTLEIQRTEQGDSAMYLCASSWRDSGSSDTQYFGPGTRLTVL.

Written as DNA, the CDR3 is TGTGCCAGCAGCTTAAAGTGGCAGCCTGGCTCTGGAAACACCATATATTTT. Amino acid sequence: CASSLKWQPGSGNTIYF. This chain connects TRBV13 to TRBJ1-3; D ambiguous. Germline V lookup: CDR1 PRHDT, CDR2 FYEKMQ (reference sequence). Trimming left V 2 bases short and J 0 bases short, with 14 bases between. The length of the CDR3 is 17 residues.

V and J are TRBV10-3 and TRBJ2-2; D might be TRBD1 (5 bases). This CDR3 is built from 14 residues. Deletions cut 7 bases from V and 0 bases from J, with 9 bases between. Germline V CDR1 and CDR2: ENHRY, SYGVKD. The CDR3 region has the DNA TGTGCCATCAAGGGGCGCACGAACACCGGGGAGCTGTTTTTT. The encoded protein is CAIKGRTNTGELFF.

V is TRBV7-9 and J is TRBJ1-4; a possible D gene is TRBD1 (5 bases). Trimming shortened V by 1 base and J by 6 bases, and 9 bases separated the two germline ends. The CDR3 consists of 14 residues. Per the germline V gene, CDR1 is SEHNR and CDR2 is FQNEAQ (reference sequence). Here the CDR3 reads CASSLDPGHEKLFF. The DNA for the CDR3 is TGTGCCAGCAGCTTAGACCCGGGGCATGAAAAACTGTTTTTT. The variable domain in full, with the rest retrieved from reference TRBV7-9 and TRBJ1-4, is DTGVSQNPRHKITKRGQNVTFRCDPISEHNRLYWYRQTLGQGPEFLTYFQNEAQLEKSRLLSDRFSAERPKGSFSTLEIQRTEQGDSAMYLCASSLDPGHEKLFFGSGTQLSVL.

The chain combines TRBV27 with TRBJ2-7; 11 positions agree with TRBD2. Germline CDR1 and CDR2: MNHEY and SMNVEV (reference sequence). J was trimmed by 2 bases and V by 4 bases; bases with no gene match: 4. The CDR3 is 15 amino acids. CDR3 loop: CASSWGLADTYEQYF. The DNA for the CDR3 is TGTGCCAGCAGTTGGGGACTAGCGGACACCTACGAGCAGTACTTC.

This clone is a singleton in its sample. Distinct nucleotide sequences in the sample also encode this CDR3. Here the CDR3 reads CASSSRSYEQYF. In DNA, the CDR3 is TGTGCCAGCAGTTCGCGATCCTACGAGCAGTACTTC. V gene TRBV27 combines with J gene TRBJ2-7; D is unresolved. The CDR3 contains 12 residues. The V gene lost 4 bases and the J gene lost 1 base, with 5 bases spanning the gap. The germline V gene has CDR1 MNHEY and CDR2 SMNVEV (reference sequence).

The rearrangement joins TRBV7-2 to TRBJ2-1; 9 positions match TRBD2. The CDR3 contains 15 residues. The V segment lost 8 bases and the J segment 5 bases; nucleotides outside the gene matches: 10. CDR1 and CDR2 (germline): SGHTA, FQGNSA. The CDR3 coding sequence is TGTGCCAGCGACGATTGGACTAGCGCGCACAATGAGCAGTTCTTC. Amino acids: CASDDWTSAHNEQFF.

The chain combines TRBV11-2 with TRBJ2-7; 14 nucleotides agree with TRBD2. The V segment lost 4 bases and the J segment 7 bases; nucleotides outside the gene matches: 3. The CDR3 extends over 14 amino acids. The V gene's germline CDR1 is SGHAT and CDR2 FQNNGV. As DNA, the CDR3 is TGTGCCAGCAGCTCCAGACTAGCGGGAGGGGAGCAGTACTTC. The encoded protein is CASSSRLAGGEQYF.

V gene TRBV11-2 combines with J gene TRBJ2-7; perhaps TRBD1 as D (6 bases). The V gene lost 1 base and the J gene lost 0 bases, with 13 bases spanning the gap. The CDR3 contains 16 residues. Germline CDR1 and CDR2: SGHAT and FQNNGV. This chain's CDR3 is CASSLATGPSSYEQYF. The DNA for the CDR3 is TGTGCCAGCAGCTTAGCGACAGGCCCGAGCTCCTACGAGCAGTACTTC. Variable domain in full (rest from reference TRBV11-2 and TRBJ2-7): EAGVAQSPRYKIIEKRQSVAFWCNPISGHATLYWYQQILGQGPKLLIQFQNNGVVDDSQLPKDRFSAERLKGVDSTLKIQPAKLEDSAVYLCASSLATGPSSYEQYFGPGTRLTVT.

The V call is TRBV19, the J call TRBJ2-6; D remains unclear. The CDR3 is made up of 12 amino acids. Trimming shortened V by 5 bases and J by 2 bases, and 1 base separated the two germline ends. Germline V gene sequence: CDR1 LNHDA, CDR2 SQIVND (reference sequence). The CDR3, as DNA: TGTGCCAGTAGTCCTGGGGCCAACGTCCTGACTTTC. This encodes CASSPGANVLTF.

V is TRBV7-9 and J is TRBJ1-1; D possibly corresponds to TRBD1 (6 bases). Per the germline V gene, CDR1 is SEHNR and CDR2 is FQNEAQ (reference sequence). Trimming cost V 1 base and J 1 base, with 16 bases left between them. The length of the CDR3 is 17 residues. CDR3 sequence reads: CASSLGDTTGRNTEAFF. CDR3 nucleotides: TGTGCCAGCAGCTTAGGGGACACAACAGGGCGGAACACTGAAGCTTTCTTT.

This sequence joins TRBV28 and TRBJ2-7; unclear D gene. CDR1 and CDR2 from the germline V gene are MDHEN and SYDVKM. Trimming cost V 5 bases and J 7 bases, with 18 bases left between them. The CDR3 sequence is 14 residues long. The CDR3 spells CASSEVGRLREQYF. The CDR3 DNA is TGTGCCAGCAGTGAAGTTGGCCGACTTCGTGAGCAGTACTTC.

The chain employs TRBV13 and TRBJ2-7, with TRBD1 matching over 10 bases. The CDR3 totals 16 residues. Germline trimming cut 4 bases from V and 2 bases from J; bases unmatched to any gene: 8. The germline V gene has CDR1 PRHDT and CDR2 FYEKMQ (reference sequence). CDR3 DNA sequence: TGTGCCAGCAGCTACACCGGGACAGGGGATACCTACGAGCAGTACTTC. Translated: CASSYTGTGDTYEQYF.

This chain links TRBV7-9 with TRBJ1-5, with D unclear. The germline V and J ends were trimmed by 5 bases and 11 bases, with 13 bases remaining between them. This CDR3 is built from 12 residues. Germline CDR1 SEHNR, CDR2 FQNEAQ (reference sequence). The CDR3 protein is CASSSDRIAQHF. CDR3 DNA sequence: TGTGCCAGCAGCAGCGATAGGATAGCCCAGCATTTT.